This TCR beta chain was recorded in a study of T cells expressing NK-cell markers. Study information: The TCR beta repertoires were obtained from sorted CD3+CD56+NKG2C+, CD3+CD56+NKG2C- and CD3+CD56-NKG2C+ T cells. Points from the study as a whole: About 1.0-7.0% of CD8+ T cells in about six donors belonged to dominant NKG2C+ clonotypes. In a few donors, these clonotypes also led the CD3+CD56-NKG2C+ fraction.

In regard to this clonotype: Its antigen is unknown.

UMIs accompanied the 5'RACE template switching by which TCR beta cDNA was made. Using the 5' RACE reads, TCRdb records one entry per CDR3 protein without DNA. The table for this sample gives a few hundred thousand distinct CDR3 sequences. The sequence derives from a man aged 18-75 years in good health. The sample was blood T cells: a sorted CD56 or NKG2C T cell subset, CD4+ or CD8+ T cells, or bulk PBMC T cells (not recorded which).

CDR3 in amino acids: CASSQDRKLKGADTQYF. The chain recombines TRBV14 with TRBJ2-3. The CDR3 has 17 residues. Per germline, CDR1 SGHDN and CDR2 FVKESK.